Listed below are T cell receptor beta chains from one sample, sequenced in a study of cytomegalovirus exposure and HLA in healthy donors. Measured with immunoSEQ multiplex PCR; TCRdb has only the in-frame clones, and not every one. The top ten clones hold less than 1.5% of a sample with about 180,000 clones, 80% of them seen once. Sequenced input: PBMCs. The receptors here all came from a girl aged 5-17 years in good health and CMV-seropositive. CDR3s include the opening cysteine and the closing phenylalanine or tryptophan. D genes are given only for firm matches. Clone sizes are given selectively: once, few, many, or a class where the clone is expanded.

j_call v_call d_call clone_size cdr3_nt cdr3_aa
TRBJ1-5 TRBV4-2 . . TGTGCCAGCAGCCAAGACGTGAAAGGGGGGGGGAGTCAGCCCCAGCATTTT CASSQDVKGGGSQPQHF
TRBJ2-7 TRBV5-1 . . TGCGCCAGCAGCTTGAGGCAGGCTACCGCCGAGCAGTACTTC CASSLRQATAEQYF
TRBJ2-1 TRBV7-9 TRBD2 . TGTGCCAGCAGCTTTAGGCCTAGCGGGAGCTTAGGGGAGCAGTTCTTC CASSFRPSGSLGEQFF
TRBJ2-7 TRBV27 TRBD1 once TGTGCCAGCAGTTTACACACAGGGGATACCTACGAGCAGTACTTC CASSLHTGDTYEQYF
TRBJ1-1 TRBV11-1 . few TGTGCCACCTCAATGAGCACTGAAGCTTTCTTT CATSMSTEAFF
TRBJ2-7 TRBV12-5 TRBD2 . TGTGCTAGTGGCTTAGGACTAGCGGGTTACGAGGAGCAGTACTTC CASGLGLAGYEEQYF
TRBJ2-1 TRBV6-1 . few TGTGCCAGCAGTGAAGCGCGGTCCGGGTTCGATGAGCAGTTCTTC CASSEARSGFDEQFF
TRBJ2-1 TRBV29-1 . . TGCAGCGCTGCTGAACCCGGGACTGCCGCCAATGAGCAGTTCTTC CSAAEPGTAANEQFF
TRBJ2-1 TRBV27 . . TGTGCCAGCAGTCCTACCCCACTAGACAATGAGCAGTTCTTC CASSPTPLDNEQFF
TRBJ2-2 TRBV18 TRBD1 . TGTGCCAGCTCGGACAGGGTTGCCGACGGCACCGGGGAGCTGTTTTTT CASSDRVADGTGELFF
TRBJ2-7 TRBV5-4 . . TGTGCCAGCAGCCCGGTCCGGGATCTCTACGAGCAGTACTTC CASSPVRDLYEQYF
TRBJ1-6 TRBV2 TRBD1 . TGTGCCAGCAGTCCCGGACAGGGAAGTTCACCCCTCCACTTT CASSPGQGSSPLHF
TRBJ2-5 TRBV7-2 TRBD2 . TGTGCCAGCAGCTTAGTTTCAGCGGGGGGTATCCAAGAGACCCAGTACTTC CASSLVSAGGIQETQYF
TRBJ1-4 TRBV25-1 TRBD1 few TGTGCCAGCAGTGAAGGATGGACAGGGATCGGAAAACTGTTTTTT CASSEGWTGIGKLFF
TRBJ2-3 TRBV9 TRBD2 . TGTGCCAGCAGCGAGGGACTAGCGGATACGCAGTATTTT CASSEGLADTQYF
TRBJ1-3 TRBV7-6 . few TGTGCCAGCAGCTTACAACAGGAAACGTACGGAAACACCATATATTTT CASSLQQETYGNTIYF
TRBJ1-1 TRBV7-6 TRBD1 . TGTGCCAGCAGCACCGCGACAGGGCCCCCGTATCGTGAAGCTTTCTTT CASSTATGPPYREAFF
TRBJ1-4 TRBV9 . . TGTGCCAGCAGCGTAGGAGACAGGACAACTAATGAAAAACTGTTTTTT CASSVGDRTTNEKLFF
TRBJ1-4 TRBV19 . . TGTGCCAGTACTCTCTGGTGGGGCGGGGGGACTAATGAAAAACTGTTTTTT CASTLWWGGGTNEKLFF
TRBJ1-2 TRBV7-9 . once TGTGCCAGCAGCTTAGGTCGGCAGGCCTATGGCTACACCTTC CASSLGRQAYGYTF
TRBJ1-1 TRBV6-5 TRBD1 . TGTGCCAGCAGTTACTCCGTCAGGGGGCCTGAAGCTTTCTTT CASSYSVRGPEAFF
TRBJ2-5 TRBV27 TRBD2 . TGTGCCAGCAGTTCCCGACTAGCGATCGAAGAGACCCAGTACTTC CASSSRLAIEETQYF
TRBJ2-1 TRBV25-1 TRBD2 . TGTGCCAGCAGTGATAGCGGGAGGGGCGGCAATGAGCAGTTCTTC CASSDSGRGGNEQFF
TRBJ2-5 TRBV2 TRBD2 . TGTGCCAGCAGGGCTGGACTAGCGGGGGGATGGGAGACCCAGTACTTC CASRAGLAGGWETQYF
TRBJ1-5 TRBV4-2 . . TGTGCCAGCAGCCAAGATCAGGGCAATCAGCCCCAGCATTTT CASSQDQGNQPQHF
TRBJ1-5 TRBV7-2 . . TGTGCCAGCAGCTCGCCCTCAGGGAATAGCAATCAGCCCCAGCATTTT CASSSPSGNSNQPQHF
TRBJ2-3 TRBV5-1 . . TGCGCCAGCAGCTCCGGTGGCACAGATACGCAGTATTTT CASSSGGTDTQYF
TRBJ2-3 TRBV4-1 TRBD2 . TGCGCCAGCAGCCAAGATCTACGGGCTAGCGGGAGGCCAGATACGCAGTATTTT CASSQDLRASGRPDTQYF
TRBJ1-1 TRBV5-1 . many TGCGCCAGCAGCTTGGCTTCGGGGGGGACTGAAGCTTTCTTT CASSLASGGTEAFF
TRBJ2-5 TRBV7-6 . . TGTGCCAGCAGCTTCCCCGGGGAGACCCAGTACTTC CASSFPGETQYF
TRBJ2-7 TRBV5-1 TRBD1 . TGCGCCAGCAGCTCAAGGACAGGGAGGTACGAGCAGTACTTC CASSSRTGRYEQYF
TRBJ2-7 TRBV30 TRBD2 . TGTGCCTGGAGTTTGCGGGGGATCTTCTACGAGCAGTACTTC CAWSLRGIFYEQYF
TRBJ2-5 TRBV5-1 . . TGCGCCAGCAGCCCAGGACAGATAGAGACCCAGTACTTC CASSPGQIETQYF
TRBJ1-3 TRBV10-3 . . TGTGCCATCACTGGAGCCTTAGGGAGCACCATATATTTT CAITGALGSTIYF
TRBJ2-5 TRBV14 TRBD1 . TGTGCCAGCAGCCTGGGGGACAGGGAAGGAGAGACCCAGTACTTC CASSLGDREGETQYF
TRBJ2-5 TRBV5-1 . . TGCGCCAGCAGCTTGGGCCGGGGAAAAGAGACCCAGTACTTC CASSLGRGKETQYF
TRBJ2-3 TRBV18 TRBD1 . TGTGCCAGCTCACCACTGGCAGGGGGCGGAGCAGATACGCAGTATTTT CASSPLAGGGADTQYF
TRBJ2-2 TRBV6-5 TRBD1 . TGTGCCAGCAGCCCGGACAGGGGTGTCGCCGGGGAGCTGTTTTTT CASSPDRGVAGELFF
TRBJ1-6 TRBV25-1 . . TGTGCCAGCAGTGAACTTAGGGGAAATAATTCACCCCTCCACTTT CASSELRGNNSPLHF
TRBJ1-1 TRBV6-5 . . TGTGCCAGCAGAGTCAGGGCCCTCACGCCCTTAGAAGCTTTCTTT CASRVRALTPLEAFF
TRBJ2-5 TRBV7-9 TRBD2 . TGTGCCAGCAGCTTAGCGGGAGGTAGCGGGAGGGCGGAGACCCAGTACTTC CASSLAGGSGRAETQYF
TRBJ1-2 TRBV19 . . TGTGCCAGTAGTAGGGGACCGACAGGCAACTATGGCTACACCTTC CASSRGPTGNYGYTF
TRBJ2-6 TRBV5-1 TRBD2 . TGCGCCAGCAGCTTGACTAGCGGGTTTAGCTCTGGGGCCAACGTCCTGACTTTC CASSLTSGFSSGANVLTF
TRBJ1-1 TRBV2 . . TGTGCCAGCAGTGAGGCCCCCGGGTACATGAACACTGAAGCTTTCTTT CASSEAPGYMNTEAFF
TRBJ2-3 TRBV6-5 . once TGTGCCAGCAGTTACCGGTTCTCCACAGATACGCAGTATTTT CASSYRFSTDTQYF
TRBJ2-7 TRBV7-3 . . TGTGCCAGCAGCCCAGGGGTTGCGGGAGTCTACGAGCAGTACTTC CASSPGVAGVYEQYF
TRBJ2-5 TRBV5-8 TRBD2 few TGTGCCAGCAACCGAGGGACTAGCGGGGTCCAGTACTTC CASNRGTSGVQYF
TRBJ2-7 TRBV4-1 . . TGCGCCAGCAGCCCCTCCAGGAGCGGAGTCTACGAGCAGTACTTC CASSPSRSGVYEQYF
TRBJ2-3 TRBV5-1 TRBD2 . TGCGCCAGCAGCCTCGGGGGGGTTGTAGATACGCAGTATTTT CASSLGGVVDTQYF
TRBJ2-1 TRBV29-1 . . TGCAGCGGGGACTCCCGGGACAGTCGGATCTTC CSGDSRDSRIF
TRBJ1-5 TRBV6-7 TRBD1 . TGTGCCAGCAGTTACTCCTTTTCTACAGGGGAGAGGAGGTTGGCAAATCAGCCCCAGCATTTT CASSYSFSTGERRLANQPQHF
TRBJ1-3 TRBV10-3 . few TGTGCCATCAGTGAGTTAGTTTACAGCTCTGGAAACACCATATATTTT CAISELVYSSGNTIYF
TRBJ2-1 TRBV6-6 TRBD2 . TGTGCCAGCAGTTACTCAAGCGGGAGGGCCTACGAGCAGTTCTTC CASSYSSGRAYEQFF
TRBJ2-7 TRBV27 . once TGTGCCAGCAGTTTTGCGGGCAGGGGACGCTACGAGCAGTACTTC CASSFAGRGRYEQYF
TRBJ2-2 TRBV18 TRBD2 once TGTGCCAGCTCACCGACTCTAGCGGGGCTAAACACCGGGGAGCTGTTTTTT CASSPTLAGLNTGELFF
TRBJ2-7 TRBV7-9 TRBD1 . TGTGCCAGCAGCCCCCCTCGCAGGGGGCTAATCTACGAGCAGTACTTC CASSPPRRGLIYEQYF
TRBJ2-3 TRBV27 TRBD2 . TGTGCCAGCAGTTTATCGTTCGGCGGGAGAGCCACAGATACGCAGTATTTT CASSLSFGGRATDTQYF